Below, 24 T cell receptor beta chains from the same sample are listed, as sequenced in a study of cytomegalovirus exposure and HLA in healthy donors. The study ran its PCR with 60 Vbeta and 13 Jbeta primers. TCRdb's table, derived via immunoSEQ multiplex PCR, lists solely in-frame clones and lacks some. This sample carries 50,000 to 70,000 clones, with around 3.6% going to the ten biggest clones. Material for sequencing was PBMCs. These receptors all stem from a woman aged 18-29 years in good health and CMV-seronegative.

The rearrangement links TRBV15 to TRBJ2-2; the match to TRBD2 covers 8 bases. Trimming took 1 base from V and 6 from J; bases not matched to a gene: 7. CDR1 and CDR2 from the germline V gene are LNHNV and YYDKDF (reference sequence). This CDR3 is 16 amino acids long. In DNA form, the CDR3 reads TGTGCCACCAGCAGAGCGAGGCAACTAGCGGCCGGGGAGCTGTTTTTT. As protein: CATSRARQLAAGELFF.

The V gene is TRBV6-5, the J gene TRBJ1-6; 11 bases agree with TRBD1. The J segment lost 9 bases and the V segment lost 2 bases, leaving 3 bases of the junction unmatched. The CDR3 runs 15 residues. The germline CDR1 and CDR2 sequences are MNHEY and SVGAGI. CDR3 amino acids: CASSYGTGGVSPLHF. CDR3 DNA sequence: TGTGCCAGCAGTTACGGGACAGGGGGTGTTTCACCCCTCCACTTT.

Points on this clone: The same CDR3 is also encoded by other DNA sequences in this sample. The genes are TRBV4-1 and TRBJ2-7; 7 bases are a match to TRBD1. The V segment lost 1 base and the J segment 2 bases; nucleotides outside the gene matches: 2. Germline V gene data show CDR1 as MGHRA and CDR2 as YSYEKL. This CDR3 spans 14 amino acids. CDR3 amino acids: CASSQGQGAYEQYF. Here the CDR3 DNA reads TGCGCCAGCAGCCAAGGACAGGGCGCCTACGAGCAGTACTTC.

The V gene is TRBV2, the J gene TRBJ1-1; D is undetermined. V shed 3 bases and J shed 0 bases, with 5 bases lying between them. CDR1 and CDR2 from the germline V gene are SNHLY and FYNNEI. CDR3 length: 13 amino acids. CDR3 loop: CASSDSMNTEAFF. CDR3 in DNA: TGTGCCAGCAGTGACAGTATGAACACTGAAGCTTTCTTT.

This chain joins TRBV11-2 and TRBJ2-5, with 11 nucleotides matching TRBD2. Germline-derived CDR1 and CDR2 are SGHAT and FQNNGV. This CDR3 spans 15 amino acids. The V and J ends lost 1 base and 5 bases, in that order; junction bases with no gene match: 3. CDR3 nucleotide sequence: TGTGCCAGCAGCTTAGTAGCGGGAGGGGGTGAGACCCAGTACTTC. It translates to CASSLVAGGGETQYF.

As DNA, the CDR3 is TGTGCCAGCTCACCACGCAGGGACTCTGGGGCCAACGTCCTGACTTTC. Amino acid sequence: CASSPRRDSGANVLTF. V usage is TRBV18 and J usage is TRBJ2-6, with D possibly TRBD1 on 5 matching bases. Trimming took off 1 base at V and 0 bases at J, with 7 bases between the two ends. Germline loops: CDR1 KGHSH, CDR2 LQKENI. The CDR3 spans 16 residues.

The chain carries TRBV19 and TRBJ1-2; 12 nucleotides align to TRBD1. J gave up 7 bases and V 6 bases, and 9 bases lay outside the gene matches. Germline CDR1 reads LNHDA; CDR2 reads SQIVND (reference sequence). There are 15 residues in the CDR3. CDR3 sequence: CASRIAGTGGSGYTF. The CDR3 DNA reads as TGTGCCAGTAGGATTGCCGGGACAGGGGGCTCTGGCTACACCTTC.

This CDR3 is CASSQRQGEGLDTEAFF. CDR3 DNA sequence: TGTGCCAGCAGCCAAAGACAGGGGGAGGGATTGGACACTGAAGCTTTCTTT. The chain is built from TRBV4-2 and TRBJ1-1; TRBD1 matches at 9 bases. Losses at the gene ends were 2 bases for V and 3 bases for J; bases not matched to a gene: 10. Germline V gives CDR1 LGHNA, CDR2 YNFKEQ. This CDR3 contains 17 residues.

The rearrangement joins TRBV30 to TRBJ2-7; 9 positions agree with TRBD2. V was pared by 2 bases and J by 7 bases, with 6 bases of the junction left unmatched. CDR1 GTSNPN and CDR2 SVGIG come from the germline V gene (reference sequence). The CDR3 sequence is 13 residues long. CDR3 sequence (DNA): TGTGCCTGGAGTCTGGCGGGGGGGGGTGAGCAGTACTTC. Residues: CAWSLAGGGEQYF. Supplemented by reference TRBV30 and TRBJ2-7, the full variable domain reads SQTIHQWPATLVQPVGSPLSLECTVEGTSNPNLYWYRQAAGRGLQLLFYSVGIGQISSEVPQNLSASRPQDRQFILSSKKLLLSDSGFYLCAWSLAGGGEQYFGPGTRLTVT.

The rearrangement uses TRBV9 and TRBJ1-4; 9 bases map to TRBD1. There are 15 residues in the CDR3. The V segment lost 3 bases and the J segment 8 bases; nucleotides outside the gene matches: 8. CDR1 is SGDLS, CDR2 YYNGEE, per germline. CDR3 bases: TGTGCCAGCAGCGGACAGGACAGGGGAGGGGAAAAACTGTTTTTT. Its translation: CASSGQDRGGEKLFF.

The chain carries TRBV10-2 and TRBJ2-2, with 9 bases that match TRBD2. Trimming at V came to 1 base and at J to 6 bases, leaving 6 bases not matched to a gene. The CDR3 covers 16 residues. Germline loops: CDR1 WSHSY, CDR2 SAAADI. The CDR3 nucleotides are TGCGCCAGCAGTGAGTTGGGCGGGGGGGCCGCCGGGGAGCTGTTTTTT. Residues: CASSELGGGAAGELFF.

The chain carries TRBV9 and TRBJ2-7; D is possibly TRBD1 (5 bases). There are 15 residues in the CDR3. The ends were cut back, 0 bases at V and 3 bases at J, with 13 bases in the middle. Germline lookup yields CDR1 SGDLS and CDR2 YYNGEE. CDR3 coding DNA: TGTGCCAGCAGCGTAGGGGGCAGTTCCGACTACGAGCAGTACTTC. Amino acid sequence: CASSVGGSSDYEQYF.

The rearrangement joins TRBV19 to TRBJ1-1; no firm D call. This CDR3 has 14 amino acids. Germline assignment: CDR1 LNHDA and CDR2 SQIVND (reference sequence). V was trimmed by 8 bases and J by 2 bases, leaving 15 bases between them. CDR3 residues: CASAPAGRNTEAFF. CDR3 DNA sequence: TGTGCCAGTGCCCCGGCGGGCAGAAACACTGAAGCTTTCTTT.

The chain uses TRBV9 and TRBJ2-3; 8 bases agree with TRBD1. Per the germline V gene, CDR1 is SGDLS and CDR2 is YYNGEE. V shed 3 bases and J 3 bases; nucleotides not matched to a gene: 6. The CDR3 extends over 15 amino acids. CDR3 region: CASSAGRGRTDTQYF. DNA of the CDR3: TGTGCCAGCAGCGCGGGCAGGGGGCGAACAGATACGCAGTATTTT. Full variable domain (missing parts from reference TRBV9 and TRBJ2-3): DSGVTQTPKHLITATGQRVTLRCSPRSGDLSVYWYQQSLDQGLQFLIQYYNGEERAKGNILERFSAQQFPDLHSELNLSSLELGDSALYFCASSAGRGRTDTQYFGPGTRLTVL.

For the CDR3, the DNA is TGTGCCAGCAGTTATTACACGGGAGATACGCAGTATTTT. It encodes CASSYYTGDTQYF. The rearrangement uses TRBV6-5 and TRBJ2-3, with unresolved D. Germline CDR1 and CDR2: MNHEY and SVGAGI. The germline V and J ends were trimmed by 3 bases and 5 bases, with 9 bases remaining between them. This CDR3 has 13 residues.

The chain joins TRBV7-9 to TRBJ1-1; D remains ambiguous. The V and J ends lost 8 bases and 5 bases respectively, with 15 bases between them. Germline loops: CDR1 SEHNR, CDR2 FQNEAQ (reference sequence). The CDR3 spans 13 residues. The CDR3 nucleotides are TGTGCCAGCGCCTTAGGGCGGGGAACTGAAGCTTTCTTT. This translates into CASALGRGTEAFF. The complete variable domain, with remaining parts taken from reference TRBV7-9 and TRBJ1-1, reads DTGVSQNPRHKITKRGQNVTFRCDPISEHNRLYWYRQTLGQGPEFLTYFQNEAQLEKSRLLSDRFSAERPKGSFSTLEIQRTEQGDSAMYLCASALGRGTEAFFGQGTRLTVV.

The chain employs TRBV18 and TRBJ2-2, with D possibly being TRBD1 (6 bases). In germline, CDR1 is KGHSH, CDR2 LQKENI. The CDR3 sequence is 15 residues long. V dropped 4 bases and J dropped 0 bases, with 9 bases sitting between them. The CDR3 sequence: CASSLGQTNTGELFF. The CDR3, as DNA: TGTGCCAGCTCACTAGGACAGACGAACACCGGGGAGCTGTTTTTT.

The chain is built from TRBV2 and TRBJ2-7; 9 nucleotides line up with TRBD1. The CDR3 has 15 residues. With V trimmed by 6 bases and J by 6 bases, 12 bases remained unmatched. Germline CDR1 reads SNHLY; CDR2 reads FYNNEI. The CDR3 here is CASSRQGQGIGEQYF. CDR3 DNA sequence: TGTGCCAGCAGCCGCCAGGGACAGGGTATCGGCGAGCAGTACTTC. Using reference TRBV2 and TRBJ2-7 for the parts outside the CDR3, the full variable domain is EPEVTQTPSHQVTQMGQEVILRCVPISNHLYFYWYRQILGQKVEFLVSFYNNEISEKSEIFDDQFSVERPDGSNFTLKIRSTKLEDSAMYFCASSRQGQGIGEQYFGPGTRLTVT.

The chain recombines TRBV27 with TRBJ2-7; 8 bases are a match to TRBD1. Germline V gene data show CDR1 as MNHEY and CDR2 as SMNVEV (reference sequence). After removal of 6 bases from V and 4 bases from J, the junction contained 11 bases not matched to a gene. The CDR3 runs to 15 residues. The CDR3 DNA reads TGTGCCAGCAGATCCCTCTGGCAGGGGGCGTACGAGCAGTACTTC. Protein product: CASRSLWQGAYEQYF.

This chain connects TRBV6-6 to TRBJ1-6, with D uncertain. CDR1 and CDR2 (germline): MNHNY, SVGAGI (reference sequence). V was trimmed by 8 bases and J by 8 bases, leaving 13 bases between them. There are 13 residues in the CDR3. CDR3 in DNA: TGTGCCAGCCATTTAACTCTGGATTCACCCCTCCACTTT. This encodes CASHLTLDSPLHF.

The V gene is TRBV11-3, the J gene TRBJ2-1; 9 bases are shared with TRBD1. With 3 bases clipped from V and 8 bases from J, the junction kept 8 bases outside the gene matches. Germline CDR1 is SGHNT and CDR2 is YENEEA. The CDR3 spans 15 residues. Here the CDR3 DNA reads TGTGCCAGCAGCTTGGGGACAGGGACTCGGGATGAGCAGTTCTTC. It is translated as CASSLGTGTRDEQFF.

The chain recombines TRBV30 with TRBJ2-2; a possible D gene is TRBD1 (6 bases). Germline V gene sequence: CDR1 GTSNPN, CDR2 SVGIG (reference sequence). The CDR3 loop spans 14 amino acids. V lost 5 bases to trimming and J lost 4 bases, with 14 bases between them. CDR3 DNA sequence: TGTGCCTGGGGACAGCGGTTGATCACCGGGGAGCTGTTTTTT. This encodes CAWGQRLITGELFF.

The gene calls are TRBV13 and TRBJ2-3; maybe TRBD2 (5 bases). Germline V CDR1 and CDR2: PRHDT, FYEKMQ (reference sequence). The CDR3 is 13 amino acids. Trimming cost V 4 bases and J 6 bases, with 11 bases left between them. The DNA for the CDR3 is TGTGCCAGCAGCTCCGGGGTTGCCGATACGCAGTATTTT. This sequence encodes CASSSGVADTQYF.

The chain joins TRBV7-3 to TRBJ2-3, with TRBD1 identical over 10 bases. The CDR3 totals 18 residues. J was trimmed by 6 bases and V by 0 bases; bases with no gene match: 12. Per germline, CDR1 SGHTA and CDR2 FQGTGA. CDR3 region: CASSLTLTDRGRVDTQYF. CDR3 sequence (DNA): TGTGCCAGCAGCTTAACGTTGACAGACAGGGGGCGTGTGGATACGCAGTATTTT.